The 6 T cell receptor beta chains reported below all come from one sample, sequenced in a study of cytomegalovirus exposure and HLA in healthy donors (dated by TCRdb to about 2017). Library method: the immunoSEQ multiplex PCR assay. TCRdb holds this immuneACCESS table with in-frame rearrangements only. Some clones are missing; in checked studies, unresolved V genes explain under half, and the rest has no known cause. This sample lists about 220,000 clones; roughly 84% were detected once. In total, the top ten clones hold around 15% of the sample. The sequencing sample was made of PBMCs. Source of these receptors: a woman in her 30s in good health and CMV-seropositive.

The genes are TRBV11-2 and TRBJ2-2; 7 bases match TRBD2. V dropped 6 bases and J dropped 3; count of bases not matched to a gene: 7. CDR3 length: 15 residues. Germline V lookup: CDR1 SGHAT, CDR2 FQNNGV. CDR3 region: CASRGLAGYTGELFF. Written as DNA, the CDR3 is TGTGCCAGCAGGGGGTTAGCGGGTTACACCGGGGAGCTGTTTTTT.

V and J are TRBV4-1 and TRBJ1-2, with 10 bases identical to TRBD1. The J segment lost 2 bases and the V segment lost 1 base, leaving 4 bases of the junction unmatched. The CDR3 has 16 amino acids. Germline V lookup: CDR1 MGHRA, CDR2 YSYEKL. The CDR3 DNA is TGCGCCAGCAGCCAAGTGCCGGGACAGGGGAACTATGGCTACACCTTC. Residues: CASSQVPGQGNYGYTF.

By frequency in the sample, this clone is medium-sized. The gene calls are TRBV10-1 and TRBJ2-1; D gene unclear. V lost 4 bases and J 9 bases, leaving 13 bases between the germline ends. Germline-derived CDR1 and CDR2 are WNHNN and SYGVQD (reference sequence). The CDR3 extends over 13 amino acids. CDR3 DNA: TGCGCCAGCAGTGTAAGGCGTGAAACTGAGCAGTTCTTC. Protein: CASSVRRETEQFF.

This chain connects TRBV28 to TRBJ2-3; unclear D gene. CDR3 length: 12 amino acids. Germline V lookup: CDR1 MDHEN, CDR2 SYDVKM. Trimming took off 7 bases at V and 5 bases at J, with 10 bases between the two ends. The CDR3 DNA sequence: TGTGCCAGCACCCCACTTGGAGATACGCAGTATTTT. Translated, it gives CASTPLGDTQYF.

The chain uses TRBV19 and TRBJ1-5; D call uncertain. The CDR3 is 14 residues long. The V end was cut by 7 bases, the J end by 2 bases, with 12 bases between. From germline, CDR1 is LNHDA and CDR2 SQIVND (reference sequence). This chain's CDR3 is CASKMGFGNQPQHF. The CDR3 DNA follows: TGTGCCAGTAAGATGGGCTTCGGCAATCAGCCCCAGCATTTT.

The table lists this clone with a few counts. The CDR3 DNA reads TGTGCCAGCAGTTCCATTCAGGGAACCCGGGACTATGGCTACACCTTC. It is translated as CASSSIQGTRDYGYTF. This chain uses TRBV28 with TRBJ1-2; D perhaps matches TRBD1 (5 bases). CDR1 and CDR2 from the germline V gene are MDHEN and SYDVKM. V dropped 4 bases and J dropped 3 bases, with 18 bases sitting between them. This CDR3 region has 16 residues.